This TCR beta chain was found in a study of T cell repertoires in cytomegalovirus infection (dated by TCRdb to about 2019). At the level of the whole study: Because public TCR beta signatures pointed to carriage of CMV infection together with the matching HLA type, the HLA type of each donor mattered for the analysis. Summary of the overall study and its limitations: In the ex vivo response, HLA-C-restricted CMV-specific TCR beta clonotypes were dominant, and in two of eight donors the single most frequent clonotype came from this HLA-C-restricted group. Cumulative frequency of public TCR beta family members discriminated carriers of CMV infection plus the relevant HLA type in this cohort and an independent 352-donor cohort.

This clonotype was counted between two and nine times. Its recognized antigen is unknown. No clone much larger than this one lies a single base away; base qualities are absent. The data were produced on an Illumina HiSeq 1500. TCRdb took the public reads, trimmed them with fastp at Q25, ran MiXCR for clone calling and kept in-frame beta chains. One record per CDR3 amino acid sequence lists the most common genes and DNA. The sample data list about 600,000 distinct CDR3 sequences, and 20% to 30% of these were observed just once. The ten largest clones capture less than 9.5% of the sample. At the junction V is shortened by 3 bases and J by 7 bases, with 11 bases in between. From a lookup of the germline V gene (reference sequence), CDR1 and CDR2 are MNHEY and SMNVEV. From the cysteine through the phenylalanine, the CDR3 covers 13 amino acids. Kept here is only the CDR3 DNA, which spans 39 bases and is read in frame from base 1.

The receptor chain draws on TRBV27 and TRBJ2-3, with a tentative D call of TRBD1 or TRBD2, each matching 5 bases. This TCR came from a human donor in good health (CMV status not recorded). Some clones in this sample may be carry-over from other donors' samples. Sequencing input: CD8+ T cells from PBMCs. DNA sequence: TGTGCCAGCAGTTTGGGACCTGCTAATACGCAGTATTTT. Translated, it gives CASSLGPANTQYF.